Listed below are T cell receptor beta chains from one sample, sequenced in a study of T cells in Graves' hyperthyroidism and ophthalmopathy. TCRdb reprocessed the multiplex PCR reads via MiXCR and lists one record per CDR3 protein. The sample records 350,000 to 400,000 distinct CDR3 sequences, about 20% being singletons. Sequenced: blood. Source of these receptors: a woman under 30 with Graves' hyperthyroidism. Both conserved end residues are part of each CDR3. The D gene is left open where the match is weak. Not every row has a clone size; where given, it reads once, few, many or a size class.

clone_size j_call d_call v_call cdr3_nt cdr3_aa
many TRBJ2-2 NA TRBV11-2 TGTGCCAGCAGGATCGAGACAGGCGGGGAGCTGTTTTTT CASRIETGGELFF
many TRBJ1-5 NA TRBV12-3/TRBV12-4 TGTGCCGTAATGGAGGGCAATCAGCCCCAGCATTTT CAVMEGNQPQHF
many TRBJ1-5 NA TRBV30 TGTGCCTGGAGTCTACAGGCTGATCAGCCCCAGCATTTT CAWSLQADQPQHF
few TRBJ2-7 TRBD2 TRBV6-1 TGTGCCAGCAGTCCTCTTATGACTAGCGGGGAGGAGCAGTACTTC CASSPLMTSGEEQYF
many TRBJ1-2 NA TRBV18 TGTGCCAGCTCACCAACCGGGCCGGGCCATGGCTACACCTTC CASSPTGPGHGYTF
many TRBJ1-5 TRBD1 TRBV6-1 TGTGCCAGCAGCCTTCTGGCGGGACAGGGTGATCAGCCCCAGCATTTT CASSLLAGQGDQPQHF
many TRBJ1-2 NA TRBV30 TGTGCCTGGGACCCCCAGGTGGGCTATGGCTACACCTTC CAWDPQVGYGYTF
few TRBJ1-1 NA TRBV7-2 TGTGCCAGCAGCTCCTGGACGACCCGGAACACTGAAGCTTTCTTT CASSSWTTRNTEAFF
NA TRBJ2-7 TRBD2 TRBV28 TGTGCCAGCAGGACCGACATAGCGGGAGACCTCTACGAGCAGTACTTC CASRTDIAGDLYEQYF
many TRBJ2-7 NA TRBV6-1 TGTGCCAGCAGTCCCCTCGGCAGGTTGTACGAGCAGTACTTC CASSPLGRLYEQYF
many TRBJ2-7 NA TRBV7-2 TGTGCCAGCAGCTTAGTAGTCTACTACGAGCAGTACTTC CASSLVVYYEQYF
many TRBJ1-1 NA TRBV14 TGTGCCAGCAGCCTCGGGGTGCTTGACACTGAAGCTTTCTTT CASSLGVLDTEAFF
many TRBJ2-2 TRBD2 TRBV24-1 TGTGCCACCAGTGAGACCGGGACTAGCGGGCATAGCGGGGAGCTGTTTTTT CATSETGTSGHSGELFF
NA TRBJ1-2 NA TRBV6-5 TGTGCCAGCAGTTACTCGGTCCAGCCTTATGGCTACACCTTC CASSYSVQPYGYTF
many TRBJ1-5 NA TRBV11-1 TGTGCCAGCAGCCTAGGATCCGCTGGGGTGAGTCAGCCCCAGCATTTT CASSLGSAGVSQPQHF
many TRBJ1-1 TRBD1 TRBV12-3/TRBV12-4 TGTGCCAGCAGTTACTGGACAGGGAGGAACACTGAAGCTTTCTTT CASSYWTGRNTEAFF
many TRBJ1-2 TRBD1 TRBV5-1 TGCGCCAGCAGCACTCAAACAGGGGGCACGAATGGCTACACCTTC CASSTQTGGTNGYTF
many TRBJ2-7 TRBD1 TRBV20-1 TGCAGTGCCTGGGGACAGGGGCTTGGCGAGCAGTACTTC CSAWGQGLGEQYF
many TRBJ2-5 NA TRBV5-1 TGCGCCAGCAGCTTAAGGGACGGACTACAAGAGACCCAGTACTTC CASSLRDGLQETQYF
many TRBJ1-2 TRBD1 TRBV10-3 TGTGCCGCCGGGGACAGGGTAGAATCAGGCTACACCTTC CAAGDRVESGYTF
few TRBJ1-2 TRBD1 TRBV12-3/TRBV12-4 TGTGCCAGCAGTTTAGGGACAGGGAGTAATGGCTACACCTTC CASSLGTGSNGYTF
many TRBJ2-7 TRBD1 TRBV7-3 TGTGCCAGCAGCTTATTGGACAGGGGCGGCTACGAGCAGTACTTC CASSLLDRGGYEQYF
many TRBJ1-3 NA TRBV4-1 TGCGCCAGCAGCCAAGATCAGCAGGGACCTTTTATCAACTCCTCTGGAAACACCATATATTTT CASSQDQQGPFINSSGNTIYF
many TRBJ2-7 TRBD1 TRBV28 TGTGCCAGCAGAGCCTGGACAGGGAGGTTGAGCGAGCAGTACTTC CASRAWTGRLSEQYF
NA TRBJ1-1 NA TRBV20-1 TGCAGTGCCGTGCAAGGACAGTGGAACACTGAAGCTTTCTTT CSAVQGQWNTEAFF
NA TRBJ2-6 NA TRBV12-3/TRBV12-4 TGTGCCAGCAGTTTTTCCCACTCTGGGGCCAACGTCCTGACTTTC CASSFSHSGANVLTF
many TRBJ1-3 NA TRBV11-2 TGTGCCAGCAGCTTAGAGGTCTCTGGAAACACCATATATTTT CASSLEVSGNTIYF
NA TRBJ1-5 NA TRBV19 TGTGCCAGTAGTCCCCGGGACTCCCATCGGCTCCAGCCCCAGCATTTT CASSPRDSHRLQPQHF